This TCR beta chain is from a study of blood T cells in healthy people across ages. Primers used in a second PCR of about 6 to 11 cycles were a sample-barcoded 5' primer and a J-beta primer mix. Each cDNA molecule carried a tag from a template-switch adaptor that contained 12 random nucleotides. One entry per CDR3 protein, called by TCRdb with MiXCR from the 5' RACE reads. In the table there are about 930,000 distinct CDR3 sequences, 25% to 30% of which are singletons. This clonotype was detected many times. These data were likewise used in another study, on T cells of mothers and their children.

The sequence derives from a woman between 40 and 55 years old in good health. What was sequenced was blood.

The CDR3: CASSPFGTGGAYNEQFF. The CDR3 bases are TGTGCCAGCAGCCCCTTTGGGACAGGGGGAGCCTACAATGAGCAGTTCTTC. The rearrangement joins TRBV9 to TRBJ2-1; 11 bases align to TRBD1. Germline values: CDR1 SGDLS, CDR2 YYNGEE. The CDR3 runs 17 residues. Trimming removed 4 bases from V and 2 bases from J; junction bases left unmatched: 8.